One and the same sample provided the 21 T cell receptor beta chains below, sequenced in a study of brain metastases from non-small cell lung cancer (dated 2019 in TCRdb). Library method: the immunoSEQ multiplex PCR assay. The table was pulled from immuneACCESS by TCRdb, which kept in-frame rearrangements only. Such tables lose some clones; where checked, under half of the loss comes from unresolved V genes, and the rest has no known cause. In this sample the table shows about 1,300 clones, around 89% of which occur a single time. Around 6.5% of the sample comes from the top ten. Sequenced material: primary lung tumor tissue. This sample's cell subset or site label indicates: primary lung tumor paired with brain metastasis. These receptors were collected from a donor aged 40 or over with non-small cell lung cancer.

This clone appeared a single time. This chain links TRBV6-5 with TRBJ2-1, with 9 bases identical to TRBD2. The V segment lost 6 bases and the J segment 1 base; nucleotides outside the gene matches: 1. In germline, CDR1 is MNHEY, CDR2 SVGAGI. There are 14 residues in the CDR3. CDR3 coding DNA: TGTGCCAGCAGGACTAGCGGTTCCTACAATGAGCAGTTCTTC. Translated: CASRTSGSYNEQFF.

To note about this clone: The same CDR3 arises from other DNA sequences in this sample as well. The V gene is TRBV30, the J gene TRBJ2-7; 12 bases are a match to TRBD1. The V segment lost 2 bases and the J segment 10 bases; nucleotides outside the gene matches: 12. Germline assignment: CDR1 GTSNPN and CDR2 SVGIG (reference sequence). The CDR3 contains 15 residues. The CDR3 bases are TGTGCCTGGAGTCAGAGGGGGACAGGGGGCTTCGAACAGTACTTC. It encodes CAWSQRGTGGFEQYF.

The chain uses TRBV30 and TRBJ2-7; D may match TRBD1 or TRBD2 (5 bases each). Deletions cut 2 bases from V and 1 base from J, with 12 bases between. Germline CDR1 GTSNPN, CDR2 SVGIG (reference sequence). The CDR3 is 14 amino acids. Here the CDR3 DNA reads TGTGCCTGGAGTTGGGGGATAGGGTCCTACGAGCAGTACTTC. It is translated as CAWSWGIGSYEQYF.

The CDR3 DNA reads as TGTGCCATCAGTGCCGAGGACAGATTTAACTATAACTACACCTTC. It encodes CAISAEDRFNYNYTF. This chain uses TRBV10-3 with TRBJ1-2; maybe TRBD1 (6 bases). The CDR3 is 15 amino acids. V lost 4 bases and J lost 10, with 22 bases in between. Germline V lookup: CDR1 ENHRY, CDR2 SYGVKD.

V usage is TRBV7-9 and J usage is TRBJ2-3; D may match TRBD1 or TRBD2 (6 bases each). The CDR3 spans 14 residues. Germline assignment: CDR1 SEHNR and CDR2 FQNEAQ (reference sequence). Trimming stripped 5 bases from V and 0 bases from J, with 9 bases between. In nucleotides, the CDR3 is TGTGCCAGCAGCCCGGGGGCCAGCACAGATACGCAGTATTTT. Translated: CASSPGASTDTQYF.

This chain uses TRBV4-2 with TRBJ2-1; D may be TRBD1 or TRBD2 (6 bases each). The CDR3 covers 13 residues. Germline assignment: CDR1 LGHNA and CDR2 YNFKEQ. V lost 0 bases to trimming and J lost 9 bases, with 9 bases between them. The CDR3 protein is CASSQEKGGEQFF. The CDR3 nucleotides read TGTGCCAGCAGCCAAGAAAAGGGGGGTGAGCAGTTCTTC.

The chain combines TRBV11-2 with TRBJ2-7; a possible D gene is TRBD1 (6 bases). Trimming removed 6 bases at V and 2 bases at J, with 17 bases between. This CDR3 has 15 amino acids. The germline V gene encodes CDR1 SGHAT and CDR2 FQNNGV. CDR3 DNA sequence: TGTGCCAGCAGGGTCACCGGGACACGACCCTACGAGCAGTACTTC. Its translation is CASRVTGTRPYEQYF.

The chain is built from TRBV27 and TRBJ2-7; maybe TRBD2 (6 bases). V lost 2 bases and J 3 bases, leaving 14 bases between the germline ends. Germline CDR1 and CDR2: MNHEY and SMNVEV (reference sequence). The CDR3 is 15 residues long. DNA for the CDR3: TGTGCCAGCAGTTTAAGGAGGGACTTCTACTACGAGCAGTACTTC. Translated, it gives CASSLRRDFYYEQYF.

This clone was recorded only once. The genes are TRBV6-1 and TRBJ1-5; 7 positions match TRBD1. Trimming took 4 bases from V and 5 from J; bases not matched to a gene: 2. Germline V CDR1 and CDR2: MNHNS, SASEGT. The CDR3 spans 13 residues. CDR3 region: CASSGQGDQPQHF. The CDR3 DNA sequence: TGTGCCAGCAGTGGGCAGGGGGATCAGCCCCAGCATTTT.

As concerns this clone: One end of the junction is discordant with germline, which a read error may explain. This rearrangement joins TRBV13 to TRBJ1-1, with 8 bases aligning to TRBD1. CDR3 length equals 18 residues. Germline V lookup: CDR1 PRHDT, CDR2 FYEKMQ (reference sequence). CDR3 region: CASSSGAHRGKRRTETFF. DNA for the CDR3: TGTGCCAGCAGCTCGGGGGCCCACAGGGGGAAAAGAAGGACTGAAACTTTCTTT.

V usage is TRBV10-3 and J usage is TRBJ1-4; D gene uncertain. V was trimmed by 3 bases and J by 8 bases, leaving 13 bases between them. The CDR3 covers 14 residues. Germline-derived CDR1 and CDR2 are ENHRY and SYGVKD. Here the CDR3 reads CAISDGPGGEKLFF. The CDR3 coding sequence is TGTGCCATCAGTGACGGGCCCGGAGGGGAAAAACTGTTTTTT.

The V gene is TRBV15, the J gene TRBJ2-7; D unresolved. The CDR3 has 13 amino acids. V dropped 3 bases and J dropped 6 bases, with 12 bases sitting between them. Germline V gene data show CDR1 as LNHNV and CDR2 as YYDKDF (reference sequence). CDR3 residues: CATSSHETSEQYF. In nucleotides, the CDR3 is TGTGCCACCAGCAGCCACGAAACCTCCGAGCAGTACTTC.

A word on this clone: At one boundary the junction diverges from the germline segment, which might be a read error. Additional DNA sequences in this sample encode the identical CDR3. This chain joins TRBV3-1 (or the pseudogene TRBV3-2) and TRBJ2-2; D may be TRBD2 (5 bases). The CDR3 runs to 13 residues. Germline V lookup: CDR1 LGHDT, CDR2 YNNKEL (reference sequence). In DNA, the CDR3 is TGTGCCAGTAGCCCGACGGGAACCGGGGAGCTGTTTTTT. The encoded protein is CASSPTGTGELFF.

This sequence joins TRBV16 and TRBJ1-5, with D possibly matching TRBD1 (5 bases). Per germline, CDR1 KGHSY and CDR2 FQNENV. V gave up 4 bases and J gave up 3 bases, with 10 bases separating them. The CDR3 runs 14 residues. The CDR3 coding sequence is TGTGCCAGCAGCCCTGGGACCGCCAATCAGCCCCAGCATTTT. It specifies CASSPGTANQPQHF.

The J gene is TRBJ2-3, the V gene TRBV2; 7 positions agree with TRBD2. CDR1 and CDR2 from the germline V gene are SNHLY and FYNNEI. This CDR3 is 14 amino acids long. V shed 8 bases, J shed 4 bases, and the junction held 9 bases outside the gene matches. In DNA, the CDR3 is TGTGCCAGCGCGGGGGACTCTTTGGCAGATACGCAGTATTTT. Protein: CASAGDSLADTQYF.

The chain carries TRBV5-1 and TRBJ2-3; D gene uncertain. V lost 0 bases to trimming and J lost 6 bases, with 8 bases between them. This CDR3 has 13 amino acids. CDR1 and CDR2 (germline): SGHRS, YFSETQ. This chain's CDR3 is CASSLGSRDTQYF. DNA for the CDR3: TGCGCCAGCAGCTTGGGCTCCAGGGATACGCAGTATTTT.

V gene TRBV5-1 combines with J gene TRBJ1-4, with a possible D match to TRBD1 (5 bases). V was clipped by 0 bases and J by 6 bases, with 15 bases between them. Germline CDR1 SGHRS, CDR2 YFSETQ. This CDR3 region has 16 residues. The CDR3 loop is CASSLAWVGEYEKLFF. In DNA form, the CDR3 reads TGCGCCAGCAGCTTGGCCTGGGTAGGGGAATATGAAAAACTGTTTTTT.

The chain has TRBV12-3 or TRBV12-4 and TRBJ1-6, with 8 bases lining up with TRBD1. J was trimmed by 10 bases and V by 6 bases; bases with no gene match: 5. The length of the CDR3 is 13 residues. For the CDR3, the DNA is TGTGCCAGCAGGGACAGGGAGAGGTCACCCCTCCACTTT. It encodes CASRDRERSPLHF.

The chain is built from TRBV4-1 and TRBJ2-2; 12 nucleotides agree with TRBD2. Germline-derived CDR1 and CDR2 are MGHRA and YSYEKL. The ends lost 4 bases at V and 3 bases at J; junction bases unmatched: 9. This CDR3 contains 18 residues. The CDR3 loop is CASSRLPSGGADTGELFF. The CDR3 region has the DNA TGCGCCAGCAGCCGGCTCCCTAGCGGGGGGGCGGACACCGGGGAGCTGTTTTTT.

The V gene is TRBV19, the J gene TRBJ1-2, with a weak D call TRBD1 (5 bases). The CDR3 sequence is 16 residues long. Germline CDR1 LNHDA, CDR2 SQIVND (reference sequence). Trimming removed 3 bases at V and 0 bases at J, with 14 bases between. The CDR3 here is CASSIKPREANYGYTF. The DNA of the CDR3 is TGTGCCAGTAGTATCAAGCCCAGGGAAGCTAACTATGGCTACACCTTC.

The V and J genes are TRBV12-3 or TRBV12-4 and TRBJ2-1; D may be TRBD1 or TRBD2 (7 bases each). This CDR3 contains 13 residues. Trimming took off 6 bases at V and 8 bases at J, with 14 bases between the two ends. In nucleotides, the CDR3 is TGTGCCAGCAGCCCCCAGGGGGGGGATGAGCAGTTCTTC. Its translation: CASSPQGGDEQFF.